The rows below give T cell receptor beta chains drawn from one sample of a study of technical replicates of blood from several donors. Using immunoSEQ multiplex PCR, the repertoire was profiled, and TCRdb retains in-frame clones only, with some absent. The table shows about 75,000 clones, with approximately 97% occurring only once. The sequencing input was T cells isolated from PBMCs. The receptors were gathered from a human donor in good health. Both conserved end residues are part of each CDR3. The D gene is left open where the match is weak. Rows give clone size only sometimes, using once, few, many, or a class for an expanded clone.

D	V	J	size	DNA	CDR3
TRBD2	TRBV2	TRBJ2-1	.	TGTGCCAGCAGTGACGGGACTAGCCCCAATGAGCAGTTCTTC	CASSDGTSPNEQFF
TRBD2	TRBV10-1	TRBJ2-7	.	TGCGCCAGCAGTCCTGGTCGGGGGAGGGCTCCCTACGAGCAGTACTTC	CASSPGRGRAPYEQYF
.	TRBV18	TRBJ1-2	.	TGTGCCAGCTCACCCTCCCCACAAGCGGGCTACACCTTC	CASSPSPQAGYTF
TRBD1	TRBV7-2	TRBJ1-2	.	TGTGCCAGCAGCTTAGGACAGGGTTCTAGCTACACCTTC	CASSLGQGSSYTF
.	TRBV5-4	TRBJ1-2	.	TGTGCCAGCAGCTTGGCAGGCACAAGCTATGGCTACACCTTC	CASSLAGTSYGYTF
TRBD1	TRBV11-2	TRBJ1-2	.	TGTGCCAGCAGCTTAGAACAGGGGGCAGGCTACACCTTC	CASSLEQGAGYTF
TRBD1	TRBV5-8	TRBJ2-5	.	TGTGCCAGCAGCCCTAAGGACAGGGGTCAGACCCAGTACTTC	CASSPKDRGQTQYF
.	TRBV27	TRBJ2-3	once	TGTGCCAGCAGTCTATTCTCAGTGCCAGATACGCAGTATTTT	CASSLFSVPDTQYF
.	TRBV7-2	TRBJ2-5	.	TGTGCCAGCAGCGGGGCCTTAATCTCGCAAGAGACCCAGTACTTC	CASSGALISQETQYF
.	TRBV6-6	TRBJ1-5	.	TGTGCCAGCAGTTACTCGAGTCAGCCCCAGCATTTT	CASSYSSQPQHF
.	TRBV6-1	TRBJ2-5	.	TGTGCCAGCAGTGAAGCTGGGGGCCGGGAGACCCAGTACTTC	CASSEAGGRETQYF
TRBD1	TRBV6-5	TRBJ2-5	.	TGTGCCAGTCGAGCCGGGACAGGGGGCCCAGAGACCCAGTACTTC	CASRAGTGGPETQYF
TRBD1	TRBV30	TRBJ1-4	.	TGTGCCTGGAGCGAGACAGGGATGCGTTTCGAAAAACTGTTTTTT	CAWSETGMRFEKLFF
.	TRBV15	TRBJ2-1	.	TGTGCCACCGAGGAGGGAGGGGGGGCCGAGCAGTTCTTC	CATEEGGGAEQFF
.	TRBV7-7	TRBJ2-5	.	TGTGCTAGCAGCTCCTCTGGCTTCTCGGGAGAGACCCAGTACTTC	CASSSSGFSGETQYF